Listed below are T cell receptor beta chains from one sample, sequenced in a study of T cells in Graves' hyperthyroidism and ophthalmopathy. TCRdb called the multiplex PCR reads again in MiXCR, with one record for every CDR3 protein. Among a few hundred thousand distinct CDR3 sequences listed, roughly an eighth were seen once. Material: blood. The receptors stem from a woman aged 40 to 50 with Graves' ophthalmopathy. CDR3s include the opening cysteine and the closing phenylalanine or tryptophan. Each record gives: D gene, V gene, J gene, clone size, CDR3 protein, CDR3 DNA. The D gene is left open where the match is weak. Rows give clone size only sometimes, using once, few, many, or a class for an expanded clone.

D: TRBD1
V: TRBV6-1
J: TRBJ1-5
size: many
CDR3: CASSVLSGQINQPQHF
DNA: TGTGCCAGCAGTGTGCTTTCGGGACAGATCAATCAGCCCCAGCATTTT

D: NA
V: TRBV20-1
J: TRBJ2-4
size: few
CDR3: CSARGEGKENIQYF
DNA: TGCAGTGCTAGAGGAGAGGGGAAAGAAAACATTCAGTACTTC

D: NA
V: TRBV12-3/TRBV12-4
J: TRBJ1-4
size: many
CDR3: CASSTGTFNEKLFF
DNA: TGTGCCAGCAGCACCGGGACCTTTAATGAAAAACTGTTTTTT

D: NA
V: TRBV15
J: TRBJ1-4
size: many
CDR3: CATSRGVGDRGEKLFF
DNA: TGTGCCACCAGCAGAGGCGTTGGGGATAGGGGTGAAAAACTGTTTTTT

D: TRBD2
V: TRBV12-3/TRBV12-4
J: TRBJ2-3
size: many
CDR3: CASSLGTSGGADTQYF
DNA: TGTGCCAGCAGTCTCGGGACTAGCGGGGGGGCAGATACGCAGTATTTT

D: NA
V: TRBV6-4
J: TRBJ1-1
size: NA
CDR3: CASSVALTEAFF
DNA: TGTGCCAGCAGTGTCGCGCTCACTGAAGCTTTCTTT

D: TRBD1
V: TRBV19
J: TRBJ2-4
size: few
CDR3: CASSIDRRPTGEGNIQYF
DNA: TGTGCCAGTAGTATAGATCGACGCCCAACAGGGGAAGGGAACATTCAGTACTTC

D: NA
V: TRBV10-2
J: TRBJ2-2
size: few
CDR3: CASSDPGELFF
DNA: TGCGCCAGCAGTGACCCCGGGGAGCTGTTTTTT

D: NA
V: TRBV2
J: TRBJ1-2
size: NA
CDR3: CASNLGAGSDTF
DNA: TGTGCCAGCAACTTGGGGGCAGGGTCGGACACCTTC

D: NA
V: TRBV14
J: TRBJ1-4
size: few
CDR3: CASSQDGAGENEKLFF
DNA: TGTGCCAGCAGCCAAGATGGGGCTGGGGAAAATGAAAAACTGTTTTTT

D: NA
V: TRBV5-1
J: TRBJ1-1
size: NA
CDR3: CASSYEPLSTEAFF
DNA: TGCGCCAGCAGCTACGAACCTTTGAGCACTGAAGCTTTCTTT

D: NA
V: TRBV6-1
J: TRBJ2-1
size: many
CDR3: CASSGTTGQLEQFF
DNA: TGTGCCAGCAGTGGGACTACCGGGCAACTTGAGCAGTTCTTC

D: NA
V: TRBV19
J: TRBJ1-1
size: once
CDR3: CASIMRGKGVGTEAFF
DNA: TGTGCCAGTATAATGCGAGGGAAGGGTGTGGGCACTGAAGCTTTCTTT

D: TRBD1
V: TRBV25-1
J: TRBJ2-5
size: NA
CDR3: CASIGTVVLRETQYF
DNA: TGTGCCAGCATCGGGACAGTGGTTTTACGAGAGACCCAGTACTTC

D: NA
V: TRBV11-2
J: TRBJ1-4
size: many
CDR3: CASSRAGEKLFF
DNA: TGTGCCAGCAGCCGAGCAGGTGAAAAACTGTTTTTT

D: NA
V: TRBV20-1
J: TRBJ2-7
size: few
CDR3: CSAREAGASYEQYF
DNA: TGCAGTGCTAGAGAGGCAGGAGCCTCCTACGAGCAGTACTTC

D: TRBD1
V: TRBV6-1
J: TRBJ1-1
size: many
CDR3: CASSEAGGLGTEAFF
DNA: TGTGCCAGCAGTGAAGCAGGGGGCTTGGGAACTGAAGCTTTCTTT

D: TRBD1
V: TRBV4-1
J: TRBJ1-6
size: few
CDR3: CASSQRGQLNSPLHF
DNA: TGCGCCAGCAGCCAGAGGGGACAGCTTAATTCACCCCTCCACTTT

D: NA
V: TRBV12-3/TRBV12-4
J: TRBJ2-7
size: many
CDR3: CASSFDPGRSSYEQYF
DNA: TGTGCCAGCAGTTTTGACCCGGGAAGAAGCTCCTACGAGCAGTACTTC

D: NA
V: TRBV5-4
J: TRBJ2-3
size: few
CDR3: CASSSGGRDTQYF
DNA: TGTGCCAGCAGCTCTGGGGGTAGAGATACGCAGTATTTT

D: NA
V: TRBV20-1
J: TRBJ2-5
size: NA
CDR3: CSAIVLWGDQETQYF
DNA: TGCAGTGCTATCGTGCTTTGGGGGGACCAAGAGACCCAGTACTTC

D: NA
V: TRBV11-2
J: TRBJ1-4
size: many
CDR3: CASSRAQRNEKLFF
DNA: TGTGCCAGCAGCCGTGCACAGAGAAATGAAAAACTGTTTTTT

D: NA
V: TRBV6-1
J: TRBJ1-4
size: many
CDR3: CASSIEGSKLFF
DNA: TGTGCCAGCAGCATAGAAGGGTCTAAACTGTTTTTT

D: NA
V: TRBV15
J: TRBJ2-3
size: many
CDR3: CATSSRGGTDTQYF
DNA: TGTGCCACCAGCAGCAGGGGAGGAACAGATACGCAGTATTTT

D: NA
V: TRBV10-1
J: TRBJ2-1
size: NA
CDR3: CASSQGGEQFF
DNA: TGCGCCAGCAGTCAGGGGGGTGAGCAGTTCTTC

D: TRBD2
V: TRBV20-1
J: TRBJ2-1
size: few
CDR3: CSAVAGVHNEQFF
DNA: TGCAGTGCAGTAGCGGGAGTGCACAATGAGCAGTTCTTC

D: NA
V: TRBV19
J: TRBJ2-1
size: few
CDR3: CASSIALIEPYNEQFF
DNA: TGTGCCAGTAGTATAGCCTTGATAGAACCCTACAATGAGCAGTTCTTC

D: NA
V: TRBV29-1
J: TRBJ1-1
size: many
CDR3: CSVVFSEAFF
DNA: TGCAGCGTTGTCTTCTCTGAAGCTTTCTTT

D: NA
V: TRBV2
J: TRBJ1-3
size: many
CDR3: CASSVSRTSSGNTIYF
DNA: TGTGCCAGCAGTGTTTCCAGAACTTCCTCTGGAAACACCATATATTTT

D: TRBD1
V: TRBV20-1
J: TRBJ2-7
size: many
CDR3: CSAWDRQYEQYF
DNA: TGCAGTGCTTGGGACAGACAATACGAGCAGTACTTC

D: NA
V: TRBV15
J: TRBJ2-2
size: few
CDR3: CATSRELENTGELFF
DNA: TGTGCCACCAGCAGAGAATTGGAGAACACCGGGGAGCTGTTTTTT

D: NA
V: TRBV6-1
J: TRBJ2-3
size: many
CDR3: CASSGPGQASTDTQYF
DNA: TGTGCCAGCAGTGGGCCGGGGCAAGCTAGCACAGATACGCAGTATTTT

D: NA
V: TRBV6-2/TRBV6-3
J: TRBJ1-6
size: many
CDR3: CASSSYRSSYNSPLHF
DNA: TGTGCCAGCAGTTCCTACAGGAGCTCCTATAATTCACCCCTCCACTTT

D: TRBD2
V: TRBV25-1
J: TRBJ2-1
size: many
CDR3: CASSEGGRGRIVLYNEQFF
DNA: TGTGCCAGCAGTGAAGGGGGGCGCGGGAGGATTGTGTTGTACAATGAGCAGTTCTTC

D: NA
V: TRBV5-1
J: TRBJ1-4
size: NA
CDR3: CASGAGDSNEKLFF
DNA: TGCGCCAGCGGTGCGGGGGATTCTAATGAAAAACTGTTTTTT

D: TRBD1
V: TRBV6-5
J: TRBJ2-7
size: few
CDR3: CASSYSVRTGGHLEQYF
DNA: TGTGCCAGCAGTTATTCTGTTCGGACAGGGGGCCATTTAGAGCAGTACTTC